The 5 T cell receptor beta chains below come from one sample, sequenced in a study. From the RT-PCR reads, TCRdb called clonotypes with MiXCR, one entry per CDR3 protein. The table has around 700,000 distinct CDR3 sequences, 14% seen once; the top ten hold just over 3.5%. Sequenced material: memory CD4+ T cells from blood. These receptors came from a female donor in good health, serving as a healthy control.

This clonotype appeared many times. The chain recombines TRBV20-1 with TRBJ2-5, with 9 bases lining up with TRBD1. Looked up from germline, CDR1 is DFQATT and CDR2 is SNEGSKA (reference sequence). The CDR3 has 17 amino acids. V shed 2 bases, J shed 1 base, and the junction held 11 bases outside the gene matches. The CDR3 reads CSARLPPGQGTQETQYF. The CDR3 nucleotides are TGCAGTGCTAGACTCCCTCCGGGACAGGGAACCCAAGAGACCCAGTACTTC.

This clonotype was picked up a small number of times. CDR3 in amino acids: CASSFGQTSGQETQYF. In nucleotides, the CDR3 is TGCGCCAGCAGCTTTGGACAGACTAGCGGACAAGAGACCCAGTACTTC. The chain carries TRBV5-1 and TRBJ2-5, with 9 positions matching TRBD2. The CDR3 spans 16 residues. The germline V gene has CDR1 SGHRS and CDR2 YFSETQ. Unmatched junction bases numbered 7, after V lost 2 bases and J lost 2 bases. The entire variable domain, with the rest obtained from reference TRBV5-1 and TRBJ2-5, is as follows: KAGVTQTPRYLIKTRGQQVTLSCSPISGHRSVSWYQQTPGQGLQFLFEYFSETQRNKGNFPGRFSGRQFSNSRSEMNVSTLELGDSALYLCASSFGQTSGQETQYFGPGTRLLVL.

This rearrangement joins TRBV20-1 to TRBJ2-2; D gene uncertain. Trimming pared 0 bases from V and 2 bases from J, leaving 7 bases between. The CDR3 is 14 residues long. CDR1 is DFQATT, CDR2 SNEGSKA, per germline (reference sequence). CDR3 DNA sequence: TGCAGTGCTAGAGATGCTAGTAACACCGGGGAGCTGTTTTTT. Its protein is CSARDASNTGELFF.

Only a few counts were recorded for this clonotype. The CDR3 is CASSSGIGTWRTANTGELFF. CDR3 DNA sequence: TGTGCCAGCAGCTCCGGGATAGGGACCTGGCGGACCGCGAACACCGGGGAGCTGTTTTTT. This rearrangement joins TRBV7-9 to TRBJ2-2; D may be TRBD1 or TRBD2 (5 bases each). Germline CDR1 reads SEHNR; CDR2 reads FQNEAQ (reference sequence). This CDR3 contains 20 residues. Trimming pared 4 bases from V and 0 bases from J, leaving 24 bases between.

This chain uses TRBV6-5 with TRBJ2-1; 9 bases align to TRBD2. Losses at the gene ends were 5 bases for V and 2 bases for J; bases not matched to a gene: 7. The CDR3 extends over 16 amino acids. Germline loops: CDR1 MNHEY, CDR2 SVGAGI. CDR3 in amino acids: CASSPSGNNPYNEQFF. CDR3 coding DNA: TGTGCCAGCAGTCCTAGCGGGAATAATCCCTACAATGAGCAGTTCTTC.